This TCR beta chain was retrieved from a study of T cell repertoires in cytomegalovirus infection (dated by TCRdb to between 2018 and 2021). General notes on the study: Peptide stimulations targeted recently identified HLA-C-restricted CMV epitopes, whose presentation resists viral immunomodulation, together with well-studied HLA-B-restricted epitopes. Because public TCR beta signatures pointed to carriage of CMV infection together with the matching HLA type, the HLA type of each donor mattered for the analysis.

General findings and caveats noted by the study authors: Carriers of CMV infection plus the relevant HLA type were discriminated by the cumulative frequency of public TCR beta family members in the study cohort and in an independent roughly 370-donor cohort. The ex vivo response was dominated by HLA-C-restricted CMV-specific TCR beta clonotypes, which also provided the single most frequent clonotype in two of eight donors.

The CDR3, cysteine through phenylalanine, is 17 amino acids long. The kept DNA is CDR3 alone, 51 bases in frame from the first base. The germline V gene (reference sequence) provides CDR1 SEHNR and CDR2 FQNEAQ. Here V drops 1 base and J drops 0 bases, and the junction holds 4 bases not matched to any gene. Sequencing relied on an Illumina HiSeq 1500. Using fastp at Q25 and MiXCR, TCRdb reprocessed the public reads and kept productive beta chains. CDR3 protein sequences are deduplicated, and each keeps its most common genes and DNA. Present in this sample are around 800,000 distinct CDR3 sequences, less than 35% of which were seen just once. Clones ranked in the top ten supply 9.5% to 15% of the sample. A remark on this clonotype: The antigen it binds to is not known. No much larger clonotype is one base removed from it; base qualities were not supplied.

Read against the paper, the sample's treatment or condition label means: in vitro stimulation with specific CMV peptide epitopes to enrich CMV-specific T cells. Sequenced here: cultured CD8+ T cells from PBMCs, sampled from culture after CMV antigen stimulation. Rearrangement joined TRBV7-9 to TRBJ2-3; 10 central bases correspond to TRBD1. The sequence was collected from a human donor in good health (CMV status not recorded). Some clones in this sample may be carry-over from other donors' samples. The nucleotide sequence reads TGTGCCAGCAGCTTAGAGGGGACAGGGGCCAGCACAGATACGCAGTATTTT. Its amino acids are CASSLEGTGASTDTQYF.